Listed here are 26 T cell receptor beta chains from one sample, sequenced in a study of technical replicates of blood from a handful of donors. Using immunoSEQ multiplex PCR, the repertoire was profiled, and TCRdb retains in-frame clones only, with some absent. This sample has 55,000 to 75,000 clones, with about 95% found just once. Input material: PBMCs. The receptors here all came from a human donor in good health. Some clones in this sample may be carry-over from other donors' samples.

CDR3 nucleotides: TGTGCCAGCAGCCCGGACAGGAATGAGCAGTTCTTC. Translation gives CASSPDRNEQFF. The chain combines TRBV7-8 with TRBJ2-1; 7 nucleotides align to TRBD1. The CDR3 loop spans 12 amino acids. Germline lookup yields CDR1 SGHVS and CDR2 FQNEAQ. V gave up 5 bases and J gave up 7 bases; unmatched junction bases: 2.

This rearrangement joins TRBV7-9 to TRBJ1-2; D possibly corresponds to TRBD1 (5 bases). The CDR3 consists of 13 residues. The germline V gene encodes CDR1 SEHNR and CDR2 FQNEAQ (reference sequence). V shed 5 bases and J shed 8 bases, with 15 bases lying between them. CDR3 sequence reads: CASSSRGGEGYTF. DNA of the CDR3: TGTGCCAGCAGCAGCCGGGGGGGAGAGGGCTACACCTTC.

The V gene is TRBV19, the J gene TRBJ2-2; 7 bases match TRBD1. The V and J ends lost 8 bases and 0 bases, in that order; junction bases with no gene match: 12. The CDR3 consists of 17 residues. CDR1 is LNHDA and CDR2 is SQIVND in the germline V gene (reference sequence). CDR3 region: CASLRTGAFSNTGELFF. The CDR3 DNA reads TGTGCCAGTCTCAGAACAGGGGCGTTTTCGAACACCGGGGAGCTGTTTTTT.

CDR3 amino acids: CASSASGVGTDTQYF. CDR3 coding DNA: TGTGCCAGCAGTGCGAGCGGGGTTGGCACAGATACGCAGTATTTT. The chain has TRBV2 and TRBJ2-3, with TRBD2 identical over 7 bases. The V segment lost 4 bases and the J segment 1 base; nucleotides outside the gene matches: 5. Germline V CDR1 and CDR2: SNHLY, FYNNEI. The CDR3 totals 15 residues. Full variable domain (rest looked up from reference TRBV2 and TRBJ2-3): EPEVTQTPSHQVTQMGQEVILRCVPISNHLYFYWYRQILGQKVEFLVSFYNNEISEKSEIFDDQFSVERPDGSNFTLKIRSTKLEDSAMYFCASSASGVGTDTQYFGPGTRLTVL.

This sequence joins TRBV11-2 and TRBJ1-6, with TRBD1 identical over 8 bases. J gave up 2 bases and V 0 bases, and 12 bases lay outside the gene matches. The CDR3 runs to 20 residues. The germline V gene encodes CDR1 SGHAT and CDR2 FQNNGV. CDR3 nucleotide sequence: TGTGCCAGCAGCTTAGACCCCCGACAGGGGAAGAGCGCCTATAATTCACCCCTCCACTTT. Translated, it gives CASSLDPRQGKSAYNSPLHF.

This sequence joins TRBV7-2 and TRBJ1-1; D is unresolved. V was trimmed by 2 bases and J by 7 bases, leaving 8 bases between them. Germline V lookup: CDR1 SGHTA, CDR2 FQGNSA. This CDR3 region has 12 residues. CDR3 sequence (DNA): TGTGCCAGCAGCTTATCTCGGTTTGAAGCTTTCTTT. Its protein product is CASSLSRFEAFF. Full variable domain (rest looked up from reference TRBV7-2 and TRBJ1-1): GAGVSQSPSNKVTEKGKDVELRCDPISGHTALYWYRQSLGQGLEFLIYFQGNSAPDKSGLPSDRFSAERTGGSVSTLTIQRTQQEDSAVYLCASSLSRFEAFFGQGTRLTVV.

The chain links TRBV2 to TRBJ2-7, with a weak D call TRBD2 (5 bases). The length of the CDR3 is 13 residues. V was shortened by 3 bases and J by 7 bases, with 13 bases between the two germline ends. Germline values: CDR1 SNHLY, CDR2 FYNNEI. The CDR3 sequence: CASSDWWEREQYF. DNA for the CDR3: TGTGCCAGCAGTGACTGGTGGGAGAGGGAGCAGTACTTC.

V is TRBV18 and J is TRBJ1-6, with D unclear. From germline, CDR1 is KGHSH and CDR2 LQKENI. Trimming cost V 4 bases and J 7 bases, with 8 bases left between them. This CDR3 comprises 13 residues. This CDR3 reads CASSLNSNSPLHF. Here the CDR3 DNA reads TGTGCCAGCTCACTTAACTCGAATTCACCCCTCCACTTT. Variable domain in full (rest from reference TRBV18 and TRBJ1-6): NAGVMQNPRHLVRRRGQEARLRCSPMKGHSHVYWYRQLPEEGLKFMVYLQKENIIDESGMPKERFSAEFPKEGPSILRIQQVVRGDSAAYFCASSLNSNSPLHFGNGTRLTVT.

V usage is TRBV4-3 and J usage is TRBJ2-1; D may be TRBD1 (6 bases). The germline gives CDR1 LGHNA, CDR2 YSLEER. Trimming shortened V by 0 bases and J by 8 bases, and 14 bases separated the two germline ends. The CDR3 runs to 15 residues. DNA of the CDR3: TGCGCCAGCAGCCAAGAGGATATGAAGGGGGATGAGCAGTTCTTC. Its protein is CASSQEDMKGDEQFF.

The V call is TRBV2, the J call TRBJ2-1; the D gene is possibly TRBD2 (6 bases). V was cut by 3 bases and J by 3 bases, with 15 bases left in between. The CDR3 loop spans 16 amino acids. Germline lookup yields CDR1 SNHLY and CDR2 FYNNEI. DNA of the CDR3: TGTGCCAGCAGTGAGGGCGGGACCCTAGGCTACAATGAGCAGTTCTTC. This sequence encodes CASSEGGTLGYNEQFF.

This clone was seen a few times. The chain recombines TRBV19 with TRBJ1-5, with 8 bases fitting TRBD1. Germline V gene data show CDR1 as LNHDA and CDR2 as SQIVND (reference sequence). The CDR3 loop spans 15 amino acids. V lost 5 bases to trimming and J lost 6 bases; unmatched junction nucleotides: 9. CDR3 loop: CASSSRTGWSQPQHF. CDR3 DNA: TGTGCCAGTAGTTCCCGGACAGGGTGGAGTCAGCCCCAGCATTTT. Together with reference TRBV19 and TRBJ1-5, the CDR3 gives the full variable domain: DGGITQSPKYLFRKEGQNVTLSCEQNLNHDAMYWYRQDPGQGLRLIYYSQIVNDFQKGDIAEGYSVSREKKESFPLTVTSAQKNPTAFYLCASSSRTGWSQPQHFGDGTRLSIL.

V gene TRBV6-5 combines with J gene TRBJ1-1; D possibly corresponds to TRBD1 (5 bases). The CDR3 totals 14 residues. Trimming left V 8 bases short and J 0 bases short, with 13 bases between. Germline CDR1 and CDR2: MNHEY and SVGAGI. CDR3 protein: CASLRGGMNTEAFF. The CDR3 nucleotides are TGTGCCAGCCTTCGGGGGGGAATGAACACTGAAGCTTTCTTT.

V is TRBV6-1 and J is TRBJ2-7, with 13 bases aligning to TRBD2. CDR3 length equals 15 residues. Losses at the gene ends were 3 bases for V and 4 bases for J; bases not matched to a gene: 3. Germline V gene data show CDR1 as MNHNS and CDR2 as SASEGT. Here the CDR3 reads CASSEGLAGSYEQYF. For the CDR3, the DNA is TGTGCCAGCAGTGAGGGACTAGCGGGATCTTACGAGCAGTACTTC.

The chain has TRBV27 and TRBJ2-2; 8 positions match TRBD2. J lost 4 bases, V lost 11 bases, and 12 bases had no gene match. This CDR3 has 15 amino acids. Germline lookup yields CDR1 MNHEY and CDR2 SMNVEV (reference sequence). CDR3 sequence: CAVGGTRWPTGELFF. CDR3 in DNA: TGTGCCGTTGGGGGGACTAGATGGCCCACCGGGGAGCTGTTTTTT.

The V and J genes are TRBV4-1 and TRBJ2-3; tentative D call: TRBD1 (8 bases). The germline V gene has CDR1 MGHRA and CDR2 YSYEKL. Trimming took off 1 base at V and 8 bases at J, with 22 bases between the two ends. The CDR3 is made up of 17 amino acids. CDR3 DNA sequence: TGCGCCAGCAGCCAAGGCATTCGGACAGGGAGGGGAGGTACGCAGTATTTT. Translated: CASSQGIRTGRGGTQYF.

The chain combines TRBV10-3 with TRBJ1-4; D is perhaps TRBD1 (5 bases). The CDR3 runs 13 residues. From germline, CDR1 is ENHRY and CDR2 SYGVKD. Trimming took off 7 bases at V and 2 bases at J, with 8 bases between the two ends. CDR3 coding DNA: TGTGCCATCAAGGGGTCGACTAATGAAAAACTGTTTTTT. It specifies CAIKGSTNEKLFF.

The rearrangement uses TRBV19 and TRBJ2-3, with D possibly TRBD2 on 5 matching bases. Germline V lookup: CDR1 LNHDA, CDR2 SQIVND (reference sequence). The CDR3 extends over 20 amino acids. V was cut by 4 bases and J by 0 bases, with 26 bases left in between. The CDR3 nucleotides are TGTGCCAGTAGTAGAGTGGGCCGGCGGGCATCTTTATCGAGCACAGATACGCAGTATTTT. Protein: CASSRVGRRASLSSTDTQYF.

The chain is built from TRBV5-4 and TRBJ2-3; maybe TRBD2 (5 bases). V lost 4 bases and J 0 bases, leaving 9 bases between the germline ends. The CDR3 covers 14 residues. Germline lookup yields CDR1 SGHNT and CDR2 YYREEE (reference sequence). The DNA of the CDR3 is TGTGCCAGCAGCCCGGGGTTTAGCACAGATACGCAGTATTTT. This encodes CASSPGFSTDTQYF.

The chain combines TRBV7-9 with TRBJ1-1, with TRBD1 matching 10 bases. Losses at the gene ends were 5 bases for V and 2 bases for J; bases not matched to a gene: 5. From germline, CDR1 is SEHNR and CDR2 FQNEAQ (reference sequence). The CDR3 consists of 15 residues. The CDR3 nucleotides read TGTGCCAGCAGCACGAGGACAGGGGGAAACACTGAAGCTTTCTTT. It codes for CASSTRTGGNTEAFF.

The chain has TRBV7-2 and TRBJ1-2, with TRBD1 matching over 9 bases. Trimming took 6 bases from V and 7 from J; bases not matched to a gene: 9. This CDR3 is built from 14 residues. Germline V CDR1 and CDR2: SGHTA, FQGNSA. The CDR3 here is CASREDRGSLGYTF. DNA for the CDR3: TGTGCCAGCAGAGAGGACAGGGGCTCTCTTGGCTACACCTTC.

The gene calls are TRBV4-3 and TRBJ2-1; 11 positions agree with TRBD2. This CDR3 region has 17 residues. V lost 5 bases and J lost 9; bases outside the gene matches: 15. Germline V gene sequence: CDR1 LGHNA, CDR2 YSLEER. The CDR3 is CASSRAGTSGKHGEQFF. DNA for the CDR3: TGCGCCAGCAGCAGGGCCGGGACTAGCGGCAAACATGGTGAGCAGTTCTTC.

V usage is TRBV4-1 and J usage is TRBJ2-5; 9 positions agree with TRBD1. The CDR3 runs to 15 residues. The V and J ends lost 0 bases and 4 bases, in that order; junction bases with no gene match: 3. Germline-derived CDR1 and CDR2 are MGHRA and YSYEKL. The CDR3 DNA reads TGCGCCAGCAGCCAAGATTGGGGACAGGGAGAGACCCAGTACTTC. Its translation is CASSQDWGQGETQYF.

CDR3 loop: CASSQGAGEGSDTQYF. In DNA, the CDR3 is TGTGCCAGCAGCCAAGGGGCGGGAGAGGGGTCAGATACGCAGTATTTT. The chain employs TRBV4-2 and TRBJ2-3, with 7 bases aligning to TRBD2. The CDR3 spans 16 residues. V was pared by 1 base and J by 4 bases, with 8 bases of the junction left unmatched. Per germline, CDR1 LGHNA and CDR2 YNFKEQ.

The chain uses TRBV7-8 and TRBJ1-5; unclear D gene. The CDR3 extends over 16 amino acids. V lost 4 bases and J 0 bases, leaving 13 bases between the germline ends. Germline-derived CDR1 and CDR2 are SGHVS and FQNEAQ. The CDR3 loop reads CASSSSRGYSNQPQHF. DNA of the CDR3: TGTGCCAGCAGCTCCTCCCGAGGTTATAGCAATCAGCCCCAGCATTTT.

The DNA for the CDR3 is TGTGCCACCAGCAGAGATCCGGCGGGAAGACAAGAGACCCAGTACTTC. Translated, it gives CATSRDPAGRQETQYF. J is TRBJ2-5 and V is TRBV15; D possibly corresponds to TRBD2 (6 bases). Trimming took off 0 bases at V and 2 bases at J, with 13 bases between the two ends. This CDR3 has 16 amino acids. The germline V gene encodes CDR1 LNHNV and CDR2 YYDKDF (reference sequence).

The chain uses TRBV9 and TRBJ2-7, with 11 bases matching TRBD2. The CDR3 totals 16 residues. With 4 bases clipped from V and 7 bases from J, the junction kept 13 bases outside the gene matches. The germline V gene has CDR1 SGDLS and CDR2 YYNGEE. Here the CDR3 DNA reads TGTGCCAGCAGCACCCCCGGGACTAGCGGTTCATCAGAGCAGTACTTC. This gives the protein CASSTPGTSGSSEQYF.